One sample yielded the 27 T cell receptor beta chains listed below, sequenced in a study of blood T cell repertoires in COVID-19. This table comes from immunoSEQ multiplex PCR, and its TCRdb copy is limited to in-frame clones, with some not included. The repertoire holds 100,000 to 150,000 clones, with more than 75% as singletons. The specimen was peripheral blood. These receptors were obtained from a woman aged 55-69 years with acute or convalescent COVID-19.

The chain is built from TRBV19 and TRBJ1-1, with D maybe TRBD1 (5 bases). CDR1 and CDR2 (germline): LNHDA, SQIVND (reference sequence). The CDR3 contains 15 residues. V was shortened by 6 bases and J by 3 bases, with 17 bases between the two germline ends. The DNA of the CDR3 is TGTGCCAGTAGGGAGGGTCCAGGGAGGGACACTGAAGCTTTCTTT. It codes for CASREGPGRDTEAFF.

The chain recombines TRBV5-1 with TRBJ1-1; 8 nucleotides align to TRBD1. V shed 4 bases, J shed 3 bases, and the junction held 5 bases outside the gene matches. There are 14 residues in the CDR3. Germline V CDR1 and CDR2: SGHRS, YFSETQ. CDR3 coding DNA: TGCGCCAGCAGCCAGGGACAGGCAGACACTGAAGCTTTCTTT. The encoded protein is CASSQGQADTEAFF.

The rearrangement joins TRBV3-1 (or the pseudogene TRBV3-2) to TRBJ1-1; TRBD1 agrees at 7 bases. Germline V gives CDR1 LGHDT, CDR2 YNNKEL (reference sequence). Trimming removed 2 bases from V and 0 bases from J; junction bases left unmatched: 6. The CDR3 covers 16 residues. DNA of the CDR3: TGTGCCAGCAGCCAACCGGGACAGAGGTTGAACACTGAAGCTTTCTTT. The encoded protein is CASSQPGQRLNTEAFF.

The chain joins TRBV30 to TRBJ1-2; 7 positions agree with TRBD1. Germline CDR1 is GTSNPN and CDR2 is SVGIG (reference sequence). With 1 base clipped from V and 4 bases from J, the junction kept 6 bases outside the gene matches. This CDR3 region has 14 residues. The CDR3 sequence: CAWSEGAPSYGYTF. DNA of the CDR3: TGTGCCTGGAGTGAGGGGGCCCCATCCTATGGCTACACCTTC.

The chain joins TRBV7-2 to TRBJ1-1, with 9 bases lining up with TRBD1. The junction had 6 bases not matched to a gene; V was cut back by 6 bases and J by 4 bases. The CDR3 covers 14 residues. Germline V lookup: CDR1 SGHTA, CDR2 FQGNSA. The CDR3 region has the DNA TGTGCCAGCAGAAAACAGGGGGCGAGCACTGAAGCTTTCTTT. Translation gives CASRKQGASTEAFF.

V is TRBV11-2 and J is TRBJ2-3, with D possibly TRBD1 on 6 matching bases. This CDR3 comprises 14 residues. Germline CDR1 SGHAT, CDR2 FQNNGV. V lost 5 bases and J 3 bases, leaving 12 bases between the germline ends. CDR3: CASSLQGLTDTQYF. The CDR3 bases are TGTGCCAGCAGCCTCCAGGGGCTGACAGATACGCAGTATTTT. The complete variable domain, with remaining parts taken from reference TRBV11-2 and TRBJ2-3, reads EAGVAQSPRYKIIEKRQSVAFWCNPISGHATLYWYQQILGQGPKLLIQFQNNGVVDDSQLPKDRFSAERLKGVDSTLKIQPAKLEDSAVYLCASSLQGLTDTQYFGPGTRLTVL.

The chain links TRBV2 to TRBJ2-2, with 12 bases fitting TRBD2. The junction had 5 bases not matched to a gene; V was cut back by 7 bases and J by 2 bases. CDR3 length: 16 residues. The germline CDR1 and CDR2 sequences are SNHLY and FYNNEI. The CDR3 protein is CASTPLAGGNTGELFF. The DNA for the CDR3 is TGTGCCAGCACTCCACTAGCGGGAGGAAACACCGGGGAGCTGTTTTTT. The full variable domain, completed using reference TRBV2 and TRBJ2-2, is EPEVTQTPSHQVTQMGQEVILRCVPISNHLYFYWYRQILGQKVEFLVSFYNNEISEKSEIFDDQFSVERPDGSNFTLKIRSTKLEDSAMYFCASTPLAGGNTGELFFGEGSRLTVL.

The chain links TRBV6-5 to TRBJ2-3; D call uncertain. Trimming removed 8 bases from V and 2 bases from J, with 17 bases in between. Germline values: CDR1 MNHEY, CDR2 SVGAGI. The CDR3 is 15 amino acids. The CDR3, as DNA: TGTGCCAGCCACGGTCCCACTCACCTCACAGATACGCAGTATTTT. Protein: CASHGPTHLTDTQYF.

J is TRBJ2-4 and V is TRBV7-8; D might be TRBD2 (6 bases). There are 16 residues in the CDR3. V lost 5 bases, J lost 0 bases, and 14 bases lay in between. Germline V gene lookup returns CDR1 SGHVS and CDR2 FQNEAQ. This CDR3 reads CASSGASALAKNIQYF. The CDR3 nucleotides are TGTGCCAGCAGCGGGGCTAGCGCGCTAGCCAAAAACATTCAGTACTTC.

V gene TRBV19 combines with J gene TRBJ2-2; 8 nucleotides align to TRBD2. Germline lookup yields CDR1 LNHDA and CDR2 SQIVND (reference sequence). The CDR3 loop spans 14 amino acids. V gave up 3 bases and J gave up 6 bases; unmatched junction bases: 3. The CDR3 loop is CASSMREDAGELFF. In nucleotides, the CDR3 is TGTGCCAGTAGTATGCGGGAGGACGCCGGGGAGCTGTTTTTT.

The chain uses TRBV30 and TRBJ1-2; D is undetermined. This CDR3 is 14 amino acids long. Per the germline V gene, CDR1 is GTSNPN and CDR2 is SVGIG (reference sequence). V lost 0 bases, J lost 1 base, and 9 bases lay in between. CDR3 DNA sequence: TGTGCCTGGAGTGTACGTAACTATAACTATGGCTACACCTTC. It yields the protein CAWSVRNYNYGYTF.

The rearrangement links TRBV18 to TRBJ1-2; 9 bases agree with TRBD1. Germline assignment: CDR1 KGHSH and CDR2 LQKENI. The CDR3 has 18 residues. Germline trimming cut 1 base from V and 2 bases from J; bases unmatched to any gene: 11. The CDR3 loop is CASSPLLTRGQGNYGYTF. CDR3 nucleotide sequence: TGTGCCAGCTCACCACTCTTAACCCGGGGACAGGGCAACTATGGCTACACCTTC.

CDR3: CASSQGGGVSGNPNEQFF. The DNA of the CDR3 is TGTGCCAGCAGCCAAGGAGGGGGAGTAAGCGGAAATCCCAATGAGCAGTTCTTC. The chain employs TRBV3-1 (or the pseudogene TRBV3-2) and TRBJ2-1; the D gene is possibly TRBD1 (6 bases). The CDR3 has 18 amino acids. V lost 1 base to trimming and J lost 6 bases, with 22 bases between them. Germline assignment: CDR1 LGHDT and CDR2 YNNKEL (reference sequence).

The gene calls are TRBV12-3 or TRBV12-4 and TRBJ2-1; 7 bases are a match to TRBD2. This CDR3 is built from 12 residues. Trimming at V came to 7 bases and at J to 9 bases, leaving 6 bases not matched to a gene. The CDR3 DNA reads TGTGCCAGCACCCGATCGGGGGGTGAGCAGTTCTTC. It yields the protein CASTRSGGEQFF.

V is TRBV29-1 and J is TRBJ1-2; 7 nucleotides line up with TRBD1. CDR1 and CDR2 (germline): SQVTM, ANQGSEA. There are 14 residues in the CDR3. Trimming cost V 1 base and J 4 bases; bases outside gene matches: 6. CDR3 residues: CSVEAPGQTYGYTF. Written as DNA, the CDR3 is TGCAGCGTTGAAGCCCCGGGACAGACCTATGGCTACACCTTC.

The genes are TRBV18 and TRBJ2-3; possible D gene TRBD2, 5 bases. Germline values: CDR1 KGHSH, CDR2 LQKENI. The V and J ends lost 0 bases and 11 bases respectively, with 18 bases between them. The CDR3 loop spans 15 amino acids. The CDR3 reads CASSPPTAAGVWQYF. The DNA of the CDR3 is TGTGCCAGCTCACCACCCACCGCAGCCGGGGTATGGCAGTATTTT.

CDR3 sequence: CASSLAGGTDTQYF. The CDR3 DNA reads TGCGCCAGCAGTCTAGCGGGTGGCACAGATACGCAGTATTTT. This chain connects TRBV4-1 to TRBJ2-3; 8 bases are a match to TRBD2. There are 14 residues in the CDR3. Germline V CDR1 and CDR2: MGHRA, YSYEKL. V lost 6 bases to trimming and J lost 1 base; unmatched junction nucleotides: 3.

J is TRBJ2-2 and V is TRBV10-3; 13 nucleotides match TRBD2. In germline, CDR1 is ENHRY, CDR2 SYGVKD. The CDR3 spans 17 residues. V shed 6 bases, J shed 5 bases, and the junction held 9 bases outside the gene matches. This chain's CDR3 is CAISPTSGRGRTGELFF. The CDR3 region has the DNA TGTGCCATCAGCCCTACTAGCGGGAGGGGGAGAACCGGGGAGCTGTTTTTT.

This chain connects TRBV30 to TRBJ1-4; 7 bases are a match to TRBD1. From germline, CDR1 is GTSNPN and CDR2 SVGIG (reference sequence). The CDR3 consists of 15 residues. The trim removed 1 base at V and 4 bases at J, leaving 6 bases unmatched. In nucleotides, the CDR3 is TGTGCCTGGAGTGAGCTGACAGGGCGTAATGAAAAACTGTTTTTT. Its protein is CAWSELTGRNEKLFF.

The chain couples TRBV10-2 to TRBJ2-1, with 9 nucleotides matching TRBD2. The CDR3 has 20 residues. With 0 bases clipped from V and 0 bases from J, the junction kept 12 bases outside the gene matches. From germline, CDR1 is WSHSY and CDR2 SAAADI. The DNA for the CDR3 is TGCGCCAGCAGTGAGTCGAGGGGAGTAGCGGGAGCAGGCTCCTACAATGAGCAGTTCTTC. It specifies CASSESRGVAGAGSYNEQFF.

J is TRBJ2-1 and V is TRBV7-9, with 10 bases aligning to TRBD2. This CDR3 has 12 amino acids. The trim removed 7 bases at V and 12 bases at J, leaving 6 bases unmatched. CDR1 is SEHNR, CDR2 FQNEAQ, per germline (reference sequence). CDR3: CASKASGRRQFF. CDR3 in DNA: TGTGCCAGCAAAGCTAGCGGGAGAAGGCAGTTCTTC.

The chain links TRBV27 to TRBJ2-5, with D maybe TRBD1 (6 bases). The CDR3 contains 16 residues. Germline CDR1 and CDR2: MNHEY and SMNVEV (reference sequence). V lost 8 bases and J lost 5, with 24 bases in between. The CDR3 DNA follows: TGTGCCAGCGGTTCCCCTCTGCAGGGGCCAAAGGAGACCCAGTACTTC. Its protein is CASGSPLQGPKETQYF.

J is TRBJ2-5 and V is TRBV3-1 (or the pseudogene TRBV3-2); TRBD1 is a possible D gene (6 bases). The CDR3 has 14 amino acids. Between the trimmed V and J ends, which lost 2 bases and 2 bases, there was a span of 9 bases. Germline values: CDR1 LGHDT, CDR2 YNNKEL (reference sequence). Here the CDR3 reads CASSQSGQQETQYF. The CDR3 DNA sequence: TGTGCCAGCAGCCAAAGCGGACAGCAAGAGACCCAGTACTTC.

This clone was counted only a few times. The gene calls are TRBV12-3 or TRBV12-4 and TRBJ2-7; D perhaps matches TRBD2 (5 bases). CDR3 length: 13 residues. V dropped 6 bases and J dropped 2 bases, with 11 bases sitting between them. The CDR3 DNA follows: TGTGCCAGCAGGACATCCGGGACCTACGAGCAGTACTTC. Protein sequence: CASRTSGTYEQYF.

Comment on this clone: Relative to the germline gene, one junction end is altered; a read error may explain this. V gene TRBV18 combines with J gene TRBJ2-3; tentatively, D is TRBD1 (6 bases). This CDR3 region has 14 residues. CDR1 is KGHSH and CDR2 is LQKENI in the germline V gene. The CDR3 here is CASLPDRFTDTQYF. The CDR3, as DNA: TGTGCCAGCTTACCAGACAGGTTCACAGATACGCAGTATTTT.

The CDR3 bases are TGTGCCAGCAGCCGTTGGGGCAGAGGCAGCCTCACAGATACGCAGTATTTT. Its protein product is CASSRWGRGSLTDTQYF. V usage is TRBV7-3 and J usage is TRBJ2-3, with D possibly matching TRBD1 (5 bases). The ends were cut back, 5 bases at V and 2 bases at J, with 20 bases in the middle. This CDR3 contains 17 residues. CDR1 SGHTA and CDR2 FQGTGA come from the germline V gene.

The chain recombines TRBV5-1 with TRBJ1-5; 9 positions match TRBD1. In germline, CDR1 is SGHRS, CDR2 YFSETQ. The V and J ends lost 4 bases and 6 bases, in that order; junction bases with no gene match: 2. This CDR3 comprises 13 residues. CDR3 sequence reads: CASSLDRGQPQHF. The CDR3 DNA reads as TGCGCCAGCAGCCTGGACAGGGGTCAGCCCCAGCATTTT.